Below are 25 T cell receptor beta chains sequenced from a single sample in a study of a mutant IDH1 vaccine in newly diagnosed glioma (dated by TCRdb to the early 2020s). Sample time point, as interpreted from the label and publication: week 11, during vaccination. Each vaccine dose, consisting of 300 ug of a 20-mer mutant IDH1 peptide in Montanide, was administered subcutaneously with topical imiquimod. These receptors have no identified antigens. The library was prepared using the immunoSEQ multiplex PCR assay. TCRdb limited this immuneACCESS table to in-frame rearrangements with V and J called. A share of clones is missing; checked studies link under half to unresolved V genes, and the rest is unexplained. This sample gives about 60,000 clones in total; around 80% of them show up just once. 3% to 4.5% of the sample is taken by the ten largest. This specimen was PBMCs, taken from a glioma patient whose treatment included an IDH1 peptide vaccine. The source is a young man with glioma.

The rearrangement uses TRBV4-1 and TRBJ2-3, with D possibly being TRBD1 (5 bases). The CDR3 covers 19 residues. Deletions cut 3 bases from V and 5 bases from J, with 27 bases between. From germline, CDR1 is MGHRA and CDR2 YSYEKL. The CDR3 reads CASSHDPPRGGTLQDTQYF. In nucleotides, the CDR3 is TGCGCCAGCAGCCACGACCCTCCTAGGGGCGGAACCCTCCAAGATACGCAGTATTTT.

On this clone: One end of the junction does not line up with germline, which may come from a read error. The chain uses TRBV6-1 and TRBJ1-4, with D possibly being TRBD1 (5 bases). Germline CDR1 reads MNHNS; CDR2 reads SASEGT. The length of the CDR3 is 13 residues. DNA of the CDR3: TGTGCCAGCAGGCTTGGGGGTAATGAAGAACTGTTTTTT. Residues: CASRLGGNEELFF.

The chain joins TRBV30 to TRBJ2-7; no clear D. Germline-derived CDR1 and CDR2 are GTSNPN and SVGIG (reference sequence). Trimming cost V 3 bases and J 0 bases, with 15 bases left between them. CDR3 length equals 15 residues. The CDR3 nucleotides are TGTGCCTGGAGCGCCGGGTTTGGGCACTCCTACGAGCAGTACTTC. It encodes CAWSAGFGHSYEQYF.

The chain carries TRBV10-3 and TRBJ2-7; perhaps TRBD1 as D (6 bases). The V end lost 5 bases, the J end lost 2 bases, and 10 bases lay between the germline ends. In germline, CDR1 is ENHRY, CDR2 SYGVKD. The CDR3 loop spans 13 amino acids. DNA for the CDR3: TGTGCCATCAGTACAGGGTGGACCTACGAGCAGTACTTC. It codes for CAISTGWTYEQYF.

The chain couples TRBV5-1 to TRBJ2-5; 8 nucleotides match TRBD2. CDR1 is SGHRS and CDR2 is YFSETQ in the germline V gene. The CDR3 extends over 16 amino acids. Trimming cost V 0 bases and J 3 bases; bases outside gene matches: 7. For the CDR3, the DNA is TGCGCCAGCAGCTTGGGGGACGGGGGGGCCGAAGAGACCCAGTACTTC. Its protein is CASSLGDGGAEETQYF.

The chain is built from TRBV5-1 and TRBJ2-5; TRBD2 matches at 11 bases. CDR1 and CDR2 (germline): SGHRS, YFSETQ. This CDR3 is built from 16 residues. V trimming: 4 bases; J trimming: 4 bases; junction bases outside the gene matches: 9. The CDR3 reads CASSVATSGNPETQYF. The CDR3 DNA reads as TGCGCCAGCAGCGTAGCGACTAGCGGGAATCCAGAGACCCAGTACTTC.

The chain links TRBV4-3 to TRBJ1-2; no definite D call. This CDR3 region has 13 residues. The germline CDR1 and CDR2 sequences are LGHNA and YSLEER. Trimming left V 4 bases short and J 7 bases short, with 13 bases between. The DNA for the CDR3 is TGCGCCAGCAGCCCTCAAGCGGCAGTTGGCTACACCTTC. This gives the protein CASSPQAAVGYTF.

This clone came up once. The gene calls are TRBV28 and TRBJ1-1; TRBD1 might be the D (5 bases). The length of the CDR3 is 15 residues. Trimming left V 7 bases short and J 5 bases short, with 20 bases between. Germline loops: CDR1 MDHEN, CDR2 SYDVKM. CDR3 coding DNA: TGTGCCAGCAACGATGTCGGGGGAGCGAGGACTGAAGCTTTCTTT. The encoded protein is CASNDVGGARTEAFF.

The chain links TRBV9 to TRBJ1-6; no firm D call. CDR3 length: 14 residues. The germline gives CDR1 SGDLS, CDR2 YYNGEE. Trimming removed 3 bases at V and 5 bases at J, with 9 bases between. CDR3 region: CASSERADNSPLHF. The CDR3, as DNA: TGTGCCAGCAGCGAGCGGGCTGATAATTCACCCCTCCACTTT.

This chain connects TRBV2 to TRBJ2-7; no clear D gene. The CDR3 is 10 amino acids. V was cut by 3 bases and J by 7 bases, with 4 bases left in between. Per germline, CDR1 SNHLY and CDR2 FYNNEI. The CDR3 DNA follows: TGTGCCAGCAGTGAGGTAGAGCAGTACTTC. This encodes CASSEVEQYF.

This clone was seen once. This chain links TRBV27 with TRBJ2-7, with a weak D call TRBD1 (5 bases). Germline V gene data show CDR1 as MNHEY and CDR2 as SMNVEV (reference sequence). With 2 bases removed from V and 5 bases from J, the gap between germline ends came to 13 bases. The length of the CDR3 is 14 residues. The CDR3 DNA reads TGTGCCAGCAGTTTAGTGCAGGGAAGCAACGAGCAGTACTTC. Encoded protein: CASSLVQGSNEQYF.

The V and J genes are TRBV30 and TRBJ2-7, with D perhaps TRBD2 (5 bases). Trimming removed 0 bases at V and 4 bases at J, with 16 bases between. The CDR3 totals 15 residues. Germline CDR1 is GTSNPN and CDR2 is SVGIG (reference sequence). CDR3 DNA sequence: TGTGCCTGGAGTGTAGGTTTGCGGTCGGGGTACGAGCAGTACTTC. This translates into CAWSVGLRSGYEQYF.

The rearrangement joins TRBV18 to TRBJ2-2; possibly TRBD1 or TRBD2 for D (6 bases each). The V and J ends lost 4 bases and 4 bases respectively, with 19 bases between them. Germline CDR1 reads KGHSH; CDR2 reads LQKENI. This CDR3 comprises 17 residues. CDR3 loop: CASSRGAPGVSTGELFF. For the CDR3, the DNA is TGTGCCAGCTCACGGGGGGCGCCGGGAGTTTCCACCGGGGAGCTGTTTTTT.

The V gene is TRBV2, the J gene TRBJ1-2; 9 nucleotides line up with TRBD1. CDR3 length equals 14 residues. The V gene's germline CDR1 is SNHLY and CDR2 FYNNEI. V shed 2 bases and J 6 bases; nucleotides not matched to a gene: 4. CDR3 amino acids: CASSEWDRANGYTF. The CDR3 coding sequence is TGTGCCAGCAGTGAATGGGACAGGGCCAATGGCTACACCTTC.

This clone was observed a few times. J is TRBJ1-4 and V is TRBV27; 7 positions match TRBD1. With V trimmed by 5 bases and J by 8 bases, 8 bases remained unmatched. This CDR3 is built from 14 residues. Per germline, CDR1 MNHEY and CDR2 SMNVEV (reference sequence). The CDR3 DNA reads TGTGCCAGCAGTCTGACAGGGCGTAGGGAAAAACTGTTTTTT. As protein: CASSLTGRREKLFF.

The chain has TRBV28 and TRBJ1-3; D ambiguous. The CDR3 totals 14 residues. The germline CDR1 and CDR2 sequences are MDHEN and SYDVKM. The V and J ends lost 3 bases and 0 bases respectively, with 6 bases between them. In DNA, the CDR3 is TGTGCCAGCAGTTTTGGAGTCTCTGGAAACACCATATATTTT. It is translated as CASSFGVSGNTIYF.

V and J are TRBV5-8 and TRBJ2-7; possible D gene TRBD2, 7 bases. V was clipped by 6 bases and J by 5 bases, with 18 bases between them. In germline, CDR1 is SGHTS, CDR2 YDEGEE. The length of the CDR3 is 14 residues. The CDR3 here is CASTQRGGGHEQYF. Here the CDR3 DNA reads TGTGCCAGCACCCAACGTGGGGGGGGCCACGAGCAGTACTTC.

J is TRBJ1-2 and V is TRBV18; TRBD1 matches at 11 bases. Looked up from germline, CDR1 is KGHSH and CDR2 is LQKENI. V lost 3 bases, J lost 4 bases, and 7 bases stayed unmatched. The CDR3 is 16 residues long. This chain's CDR3 is CASSPLPGTGGYGYTF. The CDR3 bases are TGTGCCAGCTCACCTCTTCCCGGGACAGGGGGCTATGGCTACACCTTC.

V gene TRBV27 combines with J gene TRBJ1-6; D remains unclear. Trimming pared 2 bases from V and 11 bases from J, leaving 7 bases between. Germline CDR1 is MNHEY and CDR2 is SMNVEV (reference sequence). The CDR3 is 12 amino acids. The CDR3: CASSLLSAPLHF. DNA for the CDR3: TGTGCCAGCAGTTTACTATCGGCACCCCTCCACTTT.

This clone was seen only once. V usage is TRBV4-3 and J usage is TRBJ1-4, with TRBD1 matching over 9 bases. Germline CDR1 and CDR2: LGHNA and YSLEER. The CDR3 consists of 16 residues. After removal of 5 bases from V and 8 bases from J, the junction contained 12 bases not matched to a gene. CDR3 sequence reads: CASSKTWGQGREKLFF. The CDR3 nucleotides read TGCGCCAGCAGCAAGACATGGGGACAGGGTAGAGAAAAACTGTTTTTT.

The chain combines TRBV6-6 with TRBJ2-3, with a weak D call TRBD1 (6 bases). Trimming took off 6 bases at V and 13 bases at J, with 14 bases between the two ends. The CDR3 runs 11 residues. Per the germline V gene, CDR1 is MNHNY and CDR2 is SVGAGI (reference sequence). The CDR3 region has the DNA TGTGCCAGCAGCTACCGGGACATTGAGTATTTT. This encodes CASSYRDIEYF.

This chain joins TRBV28 and TRBJ1-5; D is perhaps TRBD1 (5 bases). CDR3 length: 13 amino acids. In germline, CDR1 is MDHEN, CDR2 SYDVKM. Trimming shortened V by 11 bases and J by 1 base, and 12 bases separated the two germline ends. CDR3: CAGRGGSNQPQHF. The CDR3 bases are TGTGCCGGGAGGGGAGGGAGCAATCAGCCCCAGCATTTT. Combining the CDR3 with reference TRBV28 and TRBJ1-5 gives the whole variable domain DVKVTQSSRYLVKRTGEKVFLECVQDMDHENMFWYRQDPGLGLRLIYFSYDVKMKEKGDIPEGYSVSREKKERFSLILESASTNQTSMYLCAGRGGSNQPQHFGDGTRLSIL.

The chain joins TRBV30 to TRBJ1-1; D might be TRBD1 (6 bases). V dropped 3 bases and J dropped 7 bases, with 15 bases sitting between them. The CDR3 length is 13 residues. The germline V gene encodes CDR1 GTSNPN and CDR2 SVGIG (reference sequence). CDR3 amino acids: CAWREGVWIEAFF. CDR3 nucleotide sequence: TGTGCCTGGAGGGAGGGGGTTTGGATTGAAGCTTTCTTT.

This chain joins TRBV19 and TRBJ2-7; TRBD1 aligns across 8 bases. The trim removed 6 bases at V and 0 bases at J, leaving 13 bases unmatched. The CDR3 contains 17 residues. Per germline, CDR1 LNHDA and CDR2 SQIVND (reference sequence). CDR3 sequence: CASSKGLLDRGSYEQYF. The CDR3 bases are TGTGCCAGTAGCAAGGGGCTCCTCGACAGGGGCTCCTACGAGCAGTACTTC.

This clone was picked up a small number of times. The chain combines TRBV30 with TRBJ1-1; 8 positions agree with TRBD1. The V and J ends lost 5 bases and 5 bases, in that order; junction bases with no gene match: 1. The germline gives CDR1 GTSNPN, CDR2 SVGIG (reference sequence). The CDR3 contains 11 residues. The CDR3 protein is CAWDRGTEAFF. The CDR3 bases are TGTGCCTGGGACAGGGGAACTGAAGCTTTCTTT.